This T cell receptor beta chain was found in a study of T cell clonality in common variable immunodeficiency. Blood samples were heparinized, roughly 4.5 to 8.5 ml per donor. CVID and control samples used equivalent genomic DNA input. Measured with immunoSEQ multiplex PCR; TCRdb has only the in-frame clones, and not every one. Observed in the sample are 25,000 to 35,000 clones, none of them singletons. CDR3 size: 13 residues. CDR1 is DFQATT, CDR2 SNEGSKA, per germline (reference sequence). This clone was seen at least ten times. What it binds is unknown. Read coverage stops 3 residues before the CDR3 terminus; the germline J gene supplies the remainder. General study findings and limits: Compared with healthy controls, CVID subjects showed increased TCRbeta clonality, mostly in about a third. CVID subjects shared fewer TCRbeta clones than healthy controls did.

The TCR was taken from a person between 18 and 75 years old in good health. Sequencing used peripheral blood mononuclear cells. This sequence joins TRBV20-1 and TRBJ2-3; 7 bases match TRBD1. The CDR3 sequence: CSAVRGLQETQYF. Partial CDR3 DNA: TGCAGTGCAGTTAGGGGGCTTCAAGAGACG.